This T cell receptor (beta chain) comes out of a study of T-cell memory formation after mild COVID-19. Notes on the study in general: Among contracting clones, CD4+ were mainly CM/EM and CD8+ enriched in EMRA.

Worth noting for this clonotype: Its antigen is unidentified.

TCRdb re-called the 5' RACE reads with MiXCR, one entry per CDR3 protein. Among roughly 600,000 distinct CDR3 sequences listed, roughly 18% were seen once. The receptor comes from an adult woman who had mild COVID-19 (a few samples of this study predate the infection). Cell type and time point are not known. The specimen sequenced was PBMCs or a T cell subset sorted from them (not recorded which).

For the CDR3, the DNA is TGTGCCAGCAGCTTAGCTACCTTATACAATGAGCAGTTCTTC. This sequence encodes CASSLATLYNEQFF. The rearrangement joins TRBV7-9 to TRBJ2-1; D not resolved. Trimming shortened V by 0 bases and J by 4 bases, and 7 bases separated the two germline ends. Looked up from germline, CDR1 is SEHNR and CDR2 is FQNEAQ (reference sequence). The CDR3 length is 14 residues.